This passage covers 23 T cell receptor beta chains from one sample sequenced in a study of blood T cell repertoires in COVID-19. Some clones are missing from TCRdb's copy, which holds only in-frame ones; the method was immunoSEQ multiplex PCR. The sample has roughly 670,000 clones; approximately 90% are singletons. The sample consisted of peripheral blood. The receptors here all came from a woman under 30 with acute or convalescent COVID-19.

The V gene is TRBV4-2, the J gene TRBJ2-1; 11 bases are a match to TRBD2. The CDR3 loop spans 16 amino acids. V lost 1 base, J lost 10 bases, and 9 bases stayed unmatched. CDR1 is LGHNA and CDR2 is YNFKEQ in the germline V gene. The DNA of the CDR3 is TGTGCCAGCAGCCAAGCGGCTAGCGGGGGGATTGACGAGCAGTTCTTC. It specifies CASSQAASGGIDEQFF.

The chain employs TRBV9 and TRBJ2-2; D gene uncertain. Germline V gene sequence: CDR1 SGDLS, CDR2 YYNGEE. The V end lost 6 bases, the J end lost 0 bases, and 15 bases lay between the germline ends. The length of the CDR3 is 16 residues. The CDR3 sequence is CASTPRASSNTGELFF. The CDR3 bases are TGTGCCAGCACCCCCCGAGCTAGTTCGAACACCGGGGAGCTGTTTTTT.

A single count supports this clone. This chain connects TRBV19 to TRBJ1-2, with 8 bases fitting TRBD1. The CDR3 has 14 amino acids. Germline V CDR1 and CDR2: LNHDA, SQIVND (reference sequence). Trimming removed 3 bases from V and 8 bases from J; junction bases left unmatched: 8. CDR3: CASSIQGAVRGYTF. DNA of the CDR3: TGTGCCAGTAGTATTCAGGGGGCGGTGAGAGGCTACACCTTC. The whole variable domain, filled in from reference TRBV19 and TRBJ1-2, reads DGGITQSPKYLFRKEGQNVTLSCEQNLNHDAMYWYRQDPGQGLRLIYYSQIVNDFQKGDIAEGYSVSREKKESFPLTVTSAQKNPTAFYLCASSIQGAVRGYTFGSGTRLTVV.

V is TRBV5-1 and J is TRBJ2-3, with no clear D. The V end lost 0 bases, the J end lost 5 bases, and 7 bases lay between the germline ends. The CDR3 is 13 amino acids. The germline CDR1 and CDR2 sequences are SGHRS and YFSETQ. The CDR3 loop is CASSLASVDTQYF. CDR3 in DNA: TGCGCCAGCAGCTTGGCATCGGTAGATACGCAGTATTTT.

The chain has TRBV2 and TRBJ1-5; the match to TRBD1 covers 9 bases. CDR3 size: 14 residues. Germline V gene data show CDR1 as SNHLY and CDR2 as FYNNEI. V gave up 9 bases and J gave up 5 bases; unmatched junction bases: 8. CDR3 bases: TGTGCCAGTGCCCCGGACAGGGGTGATCAGCCCCAGCATTTT. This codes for CASAPDRGDQPQHF.

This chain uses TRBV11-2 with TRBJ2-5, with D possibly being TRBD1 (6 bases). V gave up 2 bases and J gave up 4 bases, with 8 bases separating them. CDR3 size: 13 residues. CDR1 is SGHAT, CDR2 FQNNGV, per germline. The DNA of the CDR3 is TGTGCCAGCAGCTTACAGGGGCGAGAGACCCAGTACTTC. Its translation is CASSLQGRETQYF.

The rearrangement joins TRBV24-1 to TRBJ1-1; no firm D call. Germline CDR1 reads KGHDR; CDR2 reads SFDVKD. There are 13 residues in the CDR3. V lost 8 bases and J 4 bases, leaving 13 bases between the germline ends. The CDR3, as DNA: TGTGCCACCATGGAGGGAGCTGGCACTGAAGCTTTCTTT. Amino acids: CATMEGAGTEAFF.

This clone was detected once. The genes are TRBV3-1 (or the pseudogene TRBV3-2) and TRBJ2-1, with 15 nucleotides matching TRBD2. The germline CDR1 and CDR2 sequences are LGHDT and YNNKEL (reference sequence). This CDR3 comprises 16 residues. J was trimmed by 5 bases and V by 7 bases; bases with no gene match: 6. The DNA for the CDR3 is TGTGCCAGCACCCTAGGACTAGCGGGGGGGAACAATGAGCAGTTCTTC. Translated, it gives CASTLGLAGGNNEQFF.

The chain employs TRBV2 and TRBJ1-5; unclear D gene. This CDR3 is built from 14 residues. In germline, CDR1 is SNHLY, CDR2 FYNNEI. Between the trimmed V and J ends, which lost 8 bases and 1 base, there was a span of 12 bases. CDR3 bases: TGTGCCAGCCGGACGGGGAAGAGCAATCAGCCCCAGCATTTT. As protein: CASRTGKSNQPQHF.

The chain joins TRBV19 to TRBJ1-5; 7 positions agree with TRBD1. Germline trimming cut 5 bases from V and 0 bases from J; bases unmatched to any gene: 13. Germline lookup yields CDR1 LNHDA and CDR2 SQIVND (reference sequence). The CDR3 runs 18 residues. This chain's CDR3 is CASSRGSLRGNSNQPQHF. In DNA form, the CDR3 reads TGTGCCAGTAGTCGCGGTTCCCTCAGGGGGAATAGCAATCAGCCCCAGCATTTT. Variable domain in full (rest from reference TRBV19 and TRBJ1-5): DGGITQSPKYLFRKEGQNVTLSCEQNLNHDAMYWYRQDPGQGLRLIYYSQIVNDFQKGDIAEGYSVSREKKESFPLTVTSAQKNPTAFYLCASSRGSLRGNSNQPQHFGDGTRLSIL.

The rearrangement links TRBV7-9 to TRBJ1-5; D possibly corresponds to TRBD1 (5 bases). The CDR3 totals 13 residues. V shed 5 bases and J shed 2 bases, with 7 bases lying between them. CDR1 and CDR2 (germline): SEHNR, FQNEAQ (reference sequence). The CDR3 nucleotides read TGTGCCAGCAGCCTGACAGGCAATCAGCCCCAGCATTTT. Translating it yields CASSLTGNQPQHF. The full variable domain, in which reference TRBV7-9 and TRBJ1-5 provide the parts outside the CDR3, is DTGVSQNPRHKITKRGQNVTFRCDPISEHNRLYWYRQTLGQGPEFLTYFQNEAQLEKSRLLSDRFSAERPKGSFSTLEIQRTEQGDSAMYLCASSLTGNQPQHFGDGTRLSIL.

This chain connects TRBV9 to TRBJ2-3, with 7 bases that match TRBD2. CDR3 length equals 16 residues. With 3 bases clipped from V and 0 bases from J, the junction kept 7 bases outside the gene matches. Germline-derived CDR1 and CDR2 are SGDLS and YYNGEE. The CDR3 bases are TGTGCCAGCAGCGGACGCAGCGGGGAGAGCACAGATACGCAGTATTTT. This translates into CASSGRSGESTDTQYF.

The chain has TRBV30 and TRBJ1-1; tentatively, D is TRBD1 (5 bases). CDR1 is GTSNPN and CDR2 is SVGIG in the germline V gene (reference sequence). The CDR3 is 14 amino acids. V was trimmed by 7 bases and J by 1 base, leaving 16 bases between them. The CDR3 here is CASRPGGPNTEAFF. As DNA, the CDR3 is TGTGCCTCTAGACCCGGGGGACCGAACACTGAAGCTTTCTTT.

CDR3 DNA sequence: TGTGCCAGCAGCTTAGCCACCCCGGGAGCTGGGTCGATAGATACGCAGTATTTT. Translating it yields CASSLATPGAGSIDTQYF. The gene calls are TRBV11-2 and TRBJ2-3; maybe TRBD2 (6 bases). V gave up 1 base and J gave up 5 bases, with 22 bases separating them. The CDR3 covers 18 residues. Germline V CDR1 and CDR2: SGHAT, FQNNGV. The entire variable domain, with the rest obtained from reference TRBV11-2 and TRBJ2-3, is as follows: EAGVAQSPRYKIIEKRQSVAFWCNPISGHATLYWYQQILGQGPKLLIQFQNNGVVDDSQLPKDRFSAERLKGVDSTLKIQPAKLEDSAVYLCASSLATPGAGSIDTQYFGPGTRLTVL.

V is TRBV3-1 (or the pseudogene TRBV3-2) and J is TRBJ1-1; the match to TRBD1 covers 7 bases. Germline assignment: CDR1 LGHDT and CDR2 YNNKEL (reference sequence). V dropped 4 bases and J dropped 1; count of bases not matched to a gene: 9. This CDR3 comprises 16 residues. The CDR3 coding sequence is TGTGCCAGCAGCCCCTCGCAGGGACAGAAGAACACTGAAGCTTTCTTT. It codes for CASSPSQGQKNTEAFF.

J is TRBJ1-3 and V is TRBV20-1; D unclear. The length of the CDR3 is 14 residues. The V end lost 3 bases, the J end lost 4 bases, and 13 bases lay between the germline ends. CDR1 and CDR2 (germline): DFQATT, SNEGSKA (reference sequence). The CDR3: CSASFVGTGNTIYF. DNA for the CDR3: TGCAGTGCTAGTTTCGTGGGCACAGGAAACACCATATATTTT.

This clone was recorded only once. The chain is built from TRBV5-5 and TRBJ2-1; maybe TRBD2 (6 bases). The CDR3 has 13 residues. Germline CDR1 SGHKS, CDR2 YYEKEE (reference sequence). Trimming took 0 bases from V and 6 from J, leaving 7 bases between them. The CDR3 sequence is CASSLVTSNEQFF. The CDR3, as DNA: TGTGCCAGCAGCTTGGTGACTAGCAATGAGCAGTTCTTC.

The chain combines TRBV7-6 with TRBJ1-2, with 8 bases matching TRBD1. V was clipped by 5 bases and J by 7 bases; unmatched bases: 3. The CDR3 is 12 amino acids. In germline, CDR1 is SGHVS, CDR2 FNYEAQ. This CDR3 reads CASSRTGSGYTF. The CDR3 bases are TGTGCCAGCAGCCGGACAGGGAGTGGCTACACCTTC.

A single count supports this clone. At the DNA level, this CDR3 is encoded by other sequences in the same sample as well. The CDR3 spells CASSLGQGIYEQYF. The CDR3 nucleotides read TGTGCCAGCAGCTTAGGACAGGGGATATACGAGCAGTACTTC. This sequence joins TRBV7-9 and TRBJ2-7, with TRBD1 matching over 8 bases. Germline V gene data show CDR1 as SEHNR and CDR2 as FQNEAQ (reference sequence). CDR3 length equals 14 residues. J gave up 4 bases and V 1 base, and 3 bases lay outside the gene matches.

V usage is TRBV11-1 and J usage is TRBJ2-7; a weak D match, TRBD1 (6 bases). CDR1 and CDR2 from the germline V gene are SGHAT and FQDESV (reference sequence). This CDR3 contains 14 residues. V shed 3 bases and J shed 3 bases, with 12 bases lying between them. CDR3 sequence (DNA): TGTGCCAGCAGCTTCCCAGGGGCTCGCTACGAGCAGTACTTC. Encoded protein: CASSFPGARYEQYF.

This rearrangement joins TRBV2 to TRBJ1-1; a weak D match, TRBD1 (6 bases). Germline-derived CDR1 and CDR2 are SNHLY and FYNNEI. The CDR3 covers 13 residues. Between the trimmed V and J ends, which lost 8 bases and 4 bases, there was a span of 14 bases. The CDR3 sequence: CASDPIRGTEAFF. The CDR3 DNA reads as TGTGCCAGCGACCCGATCAGGGGCACTGAAGCTTTCTTT.

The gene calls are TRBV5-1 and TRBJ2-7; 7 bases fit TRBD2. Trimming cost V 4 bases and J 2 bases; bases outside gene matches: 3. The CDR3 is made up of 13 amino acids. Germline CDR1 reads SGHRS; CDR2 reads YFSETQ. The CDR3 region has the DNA TGCGCCAGCAGCCGCGGGGGAACCTACGAGCAGTACTTC. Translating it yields CASSRGGTYEQYF. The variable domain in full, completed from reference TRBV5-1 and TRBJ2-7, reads KAGVTQTPRYLIKTRGQQVTLSCSPISGHRSVSWYQQTPGQGLQFLFEYFSETQRNKGNFPGRFSGRQFSNSRSEMNVSTLELGDSALYLCASSRGGTYEQYFGPGTRLTVT.

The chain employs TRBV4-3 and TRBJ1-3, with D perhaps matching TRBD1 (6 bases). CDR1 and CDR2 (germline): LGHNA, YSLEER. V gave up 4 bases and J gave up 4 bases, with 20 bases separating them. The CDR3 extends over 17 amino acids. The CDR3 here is CASSPSGAGAGGNTIYF. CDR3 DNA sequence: TGCGCCAGCAGCCCCTCGGGGGCGGGGGCGGGAGGAAACACCATATATTTT.